The subject of this entry is one T cell receptor beta chain. It has no known antigen specificity. The input lacks base qualities; no much larger clone sits a single base away. The data stem from a study of T cells in tuberculosis (dated by TCRdb to between 2017 and 2018). Background for the entire study: The study combined CD1B tetramers and high-throughput TCR immunosequencing to characterize T cells specific for the mycobacterial lipid antigen glucose monomycolate (GMM). A South African clinical cohort compared IGRA-negative adolescents, IGRA-positive adolescents with latent tuberculosis and adults with active tuberculosis, 9 to 11 per group.

At study entry, a tuberculin skin test and the QuantiFERON-TB GOLD In-Tube IGRA were used to screen adolescents for latent tuberculosis infection. Immunosequencing was performed on unsorted cryopreserved PBMC, with 90,000 to 100,000 T cells per clinical donor covered on average. Eleven high schools in the Worcester region of the Western Cape, South Africa, served as enrollment sites for adolescents aged 12 to 18 years. Ten or so M. tuberculosis-infected adolescents and some ten uninfected adolescents, matched for age and sex, were selected. Adolescent PBMC were isolated from freshly drawn heparinized blood by density centrifugation and cryopreserved. The paper's findings and limits, for the study overall: The smaller NN-distances were partly driven by shorter CDR3-alpha lengths in active tuberculosis patients, and the difference for TCR-beta did not reach statistical significance. Active tuberculosis TCR-alpha repertoires showed smaller mean NN-distances to GMM-specific TCRs than IGRA-negative controls, suggesting clonal expansion of these TCRs. Clinical samples were selected based on which cryopreserved specimens were available, and the active tuberculosis cases were adults whereas the controls were adolescents. With the diverse GMM-specific repertoire as input, a classifier achieved 87% accuracy (AUROC 0.9 to 0.95), whereas GEM motif frequencies as input gave roughly 70% accuracy.

At the junction V is shortened by 4 bases and J by 14 bases; bases outside the gene matches: 17. CDR1 and CDR2 are drawn from the germline V gene: SGDLS, YYNGEE. The CDR3, from cysteine to phenylalanine, totals 14 residues. Only the CDR3 DNA is retained, 42 bases long and in frame from the first base. The immunoSEQ multiplex PCR assay was used to generate TCR libraries, with TCR-beta and/or TCR-alpha/delta assays applied to each sample. The amplified TCR libraries were sequenced on the Illumina high-throughput platform. As for the authors' bioinformatics: Clustering and dimensionality reduction were performed using pairwise TCRdist distances among GMM-specific receptors from ex vivo sorted or in vitro expanded T cells. Each clinical repertoire was scored by mean NN-distance, the average TCRdist to the nearest 10% of tetramer-positive reference sequences. GEM TCR motif frequency was calculated as the fraction of unique TCRs that matched known GEM sequences by V/J usage and CDR3 length. Linear discriminant analysis with leave-one-out cross-validation, implemented in scikit-learn, was used to classify active tuberculosis. TCRdb holds this immuneACCESS table with in-frame rearrangements only. Some clones are missing; in checked studies, unresolved V genes explain under half, and the rest has no known cause. For V, J and clone size, that table is used; D and trimming come from the DNA. In this sample the table shows about 25,000 clones, just under 97% of which occur a single time. Of the sample, about 8.5% is held by the ten largest clones.

Sequenced material: PBMCs. The V and J genes are TRBV9 and TRBJ1-2; the central 7 bases match TRBD1. The receptor's source is a donor between 10 and 35 years old with latent tuberculosis or without tuberculosis infection. The DNA sequence is given as TGTGCCAGCAGCCTCGGACAGGCACCATATCAGGGTACCTTC. It translates as CASSLGQAPYQGTF.